This entry lists 15 T cell receptor beta chains sequenced from one sample in a study of shared clonotypes between healthy human individuals. This table comes from immunoSEQ multiplex PCR, and its TCRdb copy is limited to in-frame clones, with some not included. The profile shows about 1 million clones, about 75% of them singletons. The sequenced sample consisted of memory CD4+ T cells sorted from blood. Subset here: CD45RA-negative fraction. All receptors come from a man between 18 and 35 years old in good health.

Remarks on this clone: The same CDR3 arises from other DNA sequences in this sample as well. The CDR3 protein is CATSRDRGGTEAFF. The CDR3 DNA reads as TGTGCCACCAGCAGAGATAGGGGGGGCACTGAAGCTTTCTTT. The chain carries TRBV15 and TRBJ1-1; maybe TRBD1 (6 bases). Germline V lookup: CDR1 LNHNV, CDR2 YYDKDF (reference sequence). V lost 0 bases to trimming and J lost 4 bases, with 9 bases between them. The CDR3 consists of 14 residues.

The V call is TRBV11-2, the J call TRBJ2-3; D is unresolved. Trimming left V 5 bases short and J 4 bases short, with 22 bases between. Germline V gives CDR1 SGHAT, CDR2 FQNNGV. The CDR3 extends over 17 amino acids. The CDR3 region has the DNA TGTGCCAGCAGCCGATCCCTGTTTAGTGGGCTGGCAGATACGCAGTATTTT. This gives the protein CASSRSLFSGLADTQYF.

This sequence joins TRBV6-6 and TRBJ1-2; 7 bases fit TRBD1. J lost 6 bases, V lost 2 bases, and 6 bases had no gene match. Germline V gene sequence: CDR1 MNHNY, CDR2 SVGAGI (reference sequence). The CDR3 is made up of 14 amino acids. The CDR3 is CASSYPGQEDGYTF. CDR3 DNA sequence: TGTGCCAGCAGTTACCCCGGACAGGAGGATGGCTACACCTTC.

The CDR3 region is CASSQSRVWTREQFF. As DNA, the CDR3 is TGCGCCAGCAGTCAATCGAGGGTCTGGACCCGGGAGCAGTTCTTC. The chain employs TRBV23-1 and TRBJ2-1; perhaps TRBD2 as D (5 bases). TRBV23-1 is an ORF; its function is uncertain. This CDR3 is built from 15 residues. V lost 0 bases to trimming and J lost 10 bases, with 16 bases between them.

This chain uses TRBV19 with TRBJ2-3; 8 bases are shared with TRBD2. The CDR3 consists of 14 residues. Per germline, CDR1 LNHDA and CDR2 SQIVND (reference sequence). The trim removed 6 bases at V and 5 bases at J, leaving 7 bases unmatched. CDR3 region: CASRQAGEGDTQYF. The CDR3 DNA follows: TGTGCCAGTAGACAAGCGGGGGAGGGAGATACGCAGTATTTT.

The chain carries TRBV11-3 and TRBJ1-4, with D perhaps matching TRBD1 (5 bases). The V and J ends lost 5 bases and 0 bases respectively, with 19 bases between them. The CDR3 spans 18 residues. The germline V gene has CDR1 SGHNT and CDR2 YENEEA. The CDR3 DNA follows: TGTGCCAGCAGCCCGAGACTCGGGTGGGGGACAACTAATGAAAAACTGTTTTTT. Translation gives CASSPRLGWGTTNEKLFF. The whole variable domain, filled in from reference TRBV11-3 and TRBJ1-4, reads EAGVVQSPRYKIIEKKQPVAFWCNPISGHNTLYWYLQNLGQGPELLIRYENEEAVDDSQLPKDRFSAERLKGVDSTLKIQPAELGDSAVYLCASSPRLGWGTTNEKLFFGSGTQLSVL.

This chain connects TRBV21-1 to TRBJ2-7; TRBD2, as called in the table, went unchecked against the DNA. TRBV21-1 is listed as a pseudogene. This CDR3 has 15 amino acids. The CDR3 DNA is TGTGCCAGCCCAAAGGTCGGGGGTGTAGGCTACGAGCAGTACTTC. It encodes CASPKVGGVGYEQYF.

As regards this clone: Other DNA sequences of this sample code for an identical CDR3. The V gene is TRBV11-3, the J gene TRBJ2-3, with D hard to call. The CDR3 spans 14 residues. V dropped 1 base and J dropped 0 bases, with 5 bases sitting between them. Germline V CDR1 and CDR2: SGHNT, YENEEA. CDR3 bases: TGTGCCAGCAGCTTAGGGGGAAGCACAGATACGCAGTATTTT. Its translation: CASSLGGSTDTQYF.

This rearrangement joins TRBV9 to TRBJ1-5; no definite D call. Trimming stripped 3 bases from V and 8 bases from J, with 18 bases between. This CDR3 comprises 15 residues. Germline V gives CDR1 SGDLS, CDR2 YYNGEE. The CDR3 nucleotides read TGTGCCAGCAGCGCCGCCGGGATGGGAAGGGAGCCCCAGCATTTT. As protein: CASSAAGMGREPQHF.

There are a few counts of this clone. The chain carries TRBV5-5 and TRBJ2-7; no clear D gene. The CDR3 has 14 amino acids. Germline CDR1 and CDR2: SGHKS and YYEKEE (reference sequence). V lost 0 bases and J lost 1, with 8 bases in between. The CDR3 is CASSLEGRSYEQYF. CDR3 in DNA: TGTGCCAGCAGCTTGGAGGGCAGATCCTACGAGCAGTACTTC.

A few counts support this clone. This rearrangement joins TRBV25-1 to TRBJ2-7, with D possibly matching TRBD1 (6 bases). This CDR3 region has 12 residues. Germline-derived CDR1 and CDR2 are MGHDK and SYGVNS. The germline V and J ends were trimmed by 5 bases and 3 bases, with 8 bases remaining between them. The CDR3 sequence is CASSPTGYEQYF. The CDR3 DNA follows: TGTGCCAGCAGTCCGACAGGCTACGAGCAGTACTTC.

The chain is built from TRBV28 and TRBJ1-2; 7 bases fit TRBD1. This CDR3 region has 14 residues. The V segment lost 5 bases and the J segment 3 bases; nucleotides outside the gene matches: 6. CDR1 and CDR2 (germline): MDHEN, SYDVKM. The DNA of the CDR3 is TGTGCCAGCAGTCCTCACGACAGGGACTATGGCTACACCTTC. Translating gives CASSPHDRDYGYTF.

V gene TRBV6-5 combines with J gene TRBJ1-2; D ambiguous. The ends were cut back, 5 bases at V and 8 bases at J, with 12 bases in the middle. This CDR3 has 12 residues. Germline-derived CDR1 and CDR2 are MNHEY and SVGAGI. The CDR3 spells CASSNEANGYTF. The CDR3 DNA follows: TGTGCCAGCAGTAACGAGGCGAACGGCTACACCTTC.

The chain is built from TRBV7-9 and TRBJ1-1, with 10 bases that match TRBD1. Trimming removed 5 bases from V and 6 bases from J; junction bases left unmatched: 6. This CDR3 comprises 14 residues. Germline-derived CDR1 and CDR2 are SEHNR and FQNEAQ (reference sequence). CDR3: CASSGRQGAAEAFF. The CDR3 DNA reads as TGTGCCAGCAGCGGCCGACAGGGGGCCGCTGAAGCTTTCTTT.

This chain uses TRBV6-5 with TRBJ2-3; 8 bases agree with TRBD2. V trimming: 10 bases; J trimming: 1 base; junction bases outside the gene matches: 4. The CDR3 covers 13 residues. The germline V gene has CDR1 MNHEY and CDR2 SVGAGI. CDR3 region: CATLTSGTDTQYF. The DNA of the CDR3 is TGTGCCACCTTGACTAGCGGCACAGATACGCAGTATTTT.